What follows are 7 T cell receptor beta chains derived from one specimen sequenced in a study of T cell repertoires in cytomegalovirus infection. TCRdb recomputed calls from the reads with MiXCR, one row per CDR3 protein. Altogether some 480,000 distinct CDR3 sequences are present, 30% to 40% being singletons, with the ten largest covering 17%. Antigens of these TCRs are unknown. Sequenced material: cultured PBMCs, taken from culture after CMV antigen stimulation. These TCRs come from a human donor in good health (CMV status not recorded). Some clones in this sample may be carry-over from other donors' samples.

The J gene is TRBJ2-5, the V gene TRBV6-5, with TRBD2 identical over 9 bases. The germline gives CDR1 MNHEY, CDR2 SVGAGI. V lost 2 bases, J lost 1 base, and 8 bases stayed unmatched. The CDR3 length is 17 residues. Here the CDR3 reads CASSYEPGLASQETQYF. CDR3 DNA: TGTGCCAGCAGTTACGAGCCGGGACTAGCTTCCCAAGAGACCCAGTACTTC.

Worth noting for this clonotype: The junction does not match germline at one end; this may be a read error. Here the CDR3 DNA reads TGTACCAGCACCGATCAGGGACGCGGCTATGGCTACACCTTC. Protein: CTSTDQGRGYGYTF. J is TRBJ1-2 and V is TRBV12-3 or TRBV12-4, with a weak D call TRBD1 (5 bases). CDR3 size: 14 residues.

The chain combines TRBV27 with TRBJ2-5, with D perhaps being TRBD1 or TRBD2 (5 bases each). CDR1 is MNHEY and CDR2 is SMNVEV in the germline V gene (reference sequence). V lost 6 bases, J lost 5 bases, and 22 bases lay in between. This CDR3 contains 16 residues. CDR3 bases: TGTGCCAGCAGCCGGGGCAATCGGGCTTGGGGGGAGACCCAGTACTTC. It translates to CASSRGNRAWGETQYF.

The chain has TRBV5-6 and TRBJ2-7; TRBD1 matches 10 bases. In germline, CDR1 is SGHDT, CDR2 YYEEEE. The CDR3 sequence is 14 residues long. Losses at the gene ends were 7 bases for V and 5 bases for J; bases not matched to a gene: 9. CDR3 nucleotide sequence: TGTGCCAGCTCCTGGGGACAGGGGACCCACGAGCAGTACGTC. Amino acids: CASSWGQGTHEQYV.

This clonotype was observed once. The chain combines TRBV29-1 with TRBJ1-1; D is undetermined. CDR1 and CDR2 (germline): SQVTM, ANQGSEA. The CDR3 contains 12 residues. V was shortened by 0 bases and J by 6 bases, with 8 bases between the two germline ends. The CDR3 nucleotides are TGCAGCGTTGAAGATCTGGGTTCTGAAGCTTTCTTT. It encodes CSVEDLGSEAFF.

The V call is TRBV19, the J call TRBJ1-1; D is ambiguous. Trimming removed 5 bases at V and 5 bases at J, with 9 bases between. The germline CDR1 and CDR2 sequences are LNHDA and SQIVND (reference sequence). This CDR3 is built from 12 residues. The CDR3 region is CASSAFVTEAFF. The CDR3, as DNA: TGTGCCAGTAGTGCCTTTGTGACTGAAGCTTTCTTT.

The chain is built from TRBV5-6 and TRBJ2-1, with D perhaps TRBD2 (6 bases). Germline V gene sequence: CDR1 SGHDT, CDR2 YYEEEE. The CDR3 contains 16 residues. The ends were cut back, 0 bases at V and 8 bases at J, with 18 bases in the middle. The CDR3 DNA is TGTGCCAGCAGCTTGGCCGCCGGGAGAGGCCCCGATGAGCAGTTCTTC. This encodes CASSLAAGRGPDEQFF.